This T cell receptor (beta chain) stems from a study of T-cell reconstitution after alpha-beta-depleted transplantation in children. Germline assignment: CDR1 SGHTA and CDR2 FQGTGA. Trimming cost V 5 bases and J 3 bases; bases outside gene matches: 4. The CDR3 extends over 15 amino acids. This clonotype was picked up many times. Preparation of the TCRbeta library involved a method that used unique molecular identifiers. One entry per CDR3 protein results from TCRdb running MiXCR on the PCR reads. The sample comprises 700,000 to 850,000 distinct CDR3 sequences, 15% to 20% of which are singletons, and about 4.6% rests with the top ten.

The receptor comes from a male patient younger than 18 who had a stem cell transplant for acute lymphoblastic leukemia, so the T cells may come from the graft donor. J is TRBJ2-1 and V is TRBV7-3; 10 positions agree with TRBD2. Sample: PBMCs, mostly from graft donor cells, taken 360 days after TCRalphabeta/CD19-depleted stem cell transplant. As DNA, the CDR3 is TGTGCCAGCAGCGTTCTAGCGGGGGTCTACAATGAGCAGTTCTTC. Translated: CASSVLAGVYNEQFF.